A selection of T cell receptor beta chains follows, all from one sample in a study of control samples from healthy donors and cancer patients. The protocol was immunoSEQ multiplex PCR, while the TCRdb copy is restricted to in-frame clones and leaves out a portion. The sample includes around 140,000 clones, around 93% of them seen just once. Sequenced input: blood. All receptors derive from a woman in her 50s in good health. CDR3s include the opening cysteine and the closing phenylalanine or tryptophan. A D gene is named only where the DNA matches it firmly. Not all rows give a size; the values are once, few, many and, for expanded clones, a class.

V	size	J	D	DNA	CDR3
TRBV7-8	once	TRBJ2-2	TRBD2	TGTGCCAGCAGCTTAGTCGTGATGACTAGCGGGGGGGGATCGACCGGGGAGCTGTTTTTT	CASSLVVMTSGGGSTGELFF
TRBV30	.	TRBJ2-1	TRBD2	TGTGCCTCGGGAGGTGGGAGTCAACGCAATGAGCAGTTCTTC	CASGGGSQRNEQFF
TRBV14	.	TRBJ1-5	.	TGTGCCAGCAGCCAGGGGGGTCAGCCCCAGCATTTT	CASSQGGQPQHF
TRBV9	.	TRBJ2-2	TRBD2	TGTGCCAGCAGCGTAGGGACGAACAGGCGGGGGGTTACCGGGGAGCTGTTTTTT	CASSVGTNRRGVTGELFF
TRBV2	.	TRBJ1-1	TRBD1	TGTGCCAGCCGCGGACAGGGGAACACTGAAGCTTTCTTT	CASRGQGNTEAFF
TRBV24-1	.	TRBJ2-1	.	TGTGCCACCAGTGATTTGCTAGGGGCGAGCTCCTACAATGAGCAGTTCTTC	CATSDLLGASSYNEQFF
TRBV7-9	.	TRBJ1-5	.	TGTGCCAGCAGCCCAGGGATTGAACAGCCCCAGCATTTT	CASSPGIEQPQHF
TRBV19	.	TRBJ2-3	.	TGTGCCAGTAGTACCGGGGGCGCCCTTACAGATACGCAGTATTTT	CASSTGGALTDTQYF
TRBV5-1	.	TRBJ2-5	.	TGCGCCAGCACGGCCTACCAAGAGACCCAGTACTTC	CASTAYQETQYF
TRBV7-8	.	TRBJ1-6	.	TGTGCCAGCAGCGCCCGACAGGAGTCACCCCTCCACTTT	CASSARQESPLHF
TRBV25-1	.	TRBJ1-4	.	TGTGCCAGCAGTGAACTTGGACTGAATGGAAAACTGTTTTTT	CASSELGLNGKLFF
TRBV5-4	once	TRBJ2-5	.	TGTGCCAGCAGCCAGAGAGACGGTCAAGAGACCCAGTACTTC	CASSQRDGQETQYF
TRBV28	.	TRBJ1-5	.	TGTGCCAGCAGTTTCCGTCAGGGAAACAATCAGCCCCAGCATTTT	CASSFRQGNNQPQHF
TRBV3-1/TRBV3-2	.	TRBJ1-2	TRBD1	TGTGCCAGCAGCCAACCGGGACAGGGTGGCTATGGCTACACCTTC	CASSQPGQGGYGYTF
TRBV18	.	TRBJ2-7	TRBD1	TGTGCCAGCTCACCCCAAGGACAGGGGTCCTCCGCCGAGCAGTACTTC	CASSPQGQGSSAEQYF
TRBV6-5	.	TRBJ2-1	TRBD1	TGTGCCAGCAGTTACTCGAGGGGGCTGGGGAATGAGCAGTTCTTC	CASSYSRGLGNEQFF
TRBV5-4	.	TRBJ2-6	.	TGTGCCACCAAGGGCTCTGGGGCCAACGTCCTGACTTTC	CATKGSGANVLTF
TRBV19	.	TRBJ1-3	TRBD1	TGTGCCAGTAAGGACCGGGACAGGGGAGGAGGAAACACCATATATTTT	CASKDRDRGGGNTIYF
TRBV12-1	.	TRBJ1-3	.	TGTGCCAGCAGCTTTACGGTTAACAGAAAAACTGGAAACACCATATATTTT	CASSFTVNRKTGNTIYF
TRBV19	.	TRBJ1-5	TRBD1	TGTGCCAGTAGCGACAGGGGGCATCAGCCCCAGCATTTT	CASSDRGHQPQHF
TRBV11-3	.	TRBJ2-3	.	TGTGCCAGCAGCTTAGGACCCACTAGCACAGATACGCAGTATTTT	CASSLGPTSTDTQYF
TRBV19	.	TRBJ2-1	.	TGTGCCAGTAGTCCAAGAGCACGGGGGCACAATGAGCAGTTCTTC	CASSPRARGHNEQFF
TRBV18	.	TRBJ2-5	.	TGTGCCAGCTCACCACGGGAGACCCAGTACTTC	CASSPRETQYF
TRBV19	.	TRBJ1-2	TRBD1	TGTGCCAGTAGTCGGGACAGGGGGTACTATGGCTACACCTTC	CASSRDRGYYGYTF
TRBV6-5	.	TRBJ1-3	TRBD1	TGTGCCAGCAGGGACAGGAGAGGAAACACCATATATTTT	CASRDRRGNTIYF
TRBV3-1/TRBV3-2	.	TRBJ2-5	TRBD2	TGTGCCAGCAGCCCCAGCGGGAGAAGAGAGACCCAGTACTTC	CASSPSGRRETQYF
TRBV19	once	TRBJ2-7	TRBD1	TGTGCCAGTAGTCCCCCTCCGGGACAGGGTTTGGGTGAGCAGTACTTC	CASSPPPGQGLGEQYF
TRBV6-5	.	TRBJ1-1	TRBD1	TGTGCCAGCAAGGTAGCAGGGGGCAACACTGAAGCTTTCTTT	CASKVAGGNTEAFF
TRBV28	.	TRBJ1-5	.	TGTGCCAGCAGGTCCCCGGGGGGAACCAATCAGCCCCAGCATTTT	CASRSPGGTNQPQHF
TRBV5-6	.	TRBJ2-4	.	TGTGCCAGCAGCTTGGGGGCCGGATCCCACGGGAACATTCAGTACTTC	CASSLGAGSHGNIQYF
TRBV20-1	.	TRBJ1-4	.	TGCAGTGCTAGTAAGGGGGAGGAGGAAAAACTGTTTTTT	CSASKGEEEKLFF
TRBV19	.	TRBJ2-4	TRBD2	TGTGCCAGTAGTACCCTTAGCGGGAAAGCCTCCCTCATTCAGTACTTC	CASSTLSGKASLIQYF
TRBV3-1/TRBV3-2	.	TRBJ2-3	.	TGTGCCAGCAGCCGGTCAGGGCCCTTCGGGGGCCGCACAGATACGCAGTATTTT	CASSRSGPFGGRTDTQYF
TRBV5-1	.	TRBJ2-3	TRBD2	TGCGCCAGCAGCGTCGACACTGGACTAGCGGCCACAGATACGCAGTATTTT	CASSVDTGLAATDTQYF
TRBV5-1	.	TRBJ2-5	TRBD2	TGCGCCAGCAGCCCGAACGGGCGGGAGTTAGTGAAGACCCAGTACTTC	CASSPNGRELVKTQYF
TRBV6-5	.	TRBJ1-4	TRBD1	TGTGCCAGCAGTTTACAGGGGGGCACTAATGAAAAACTGTTTTTT	CASSLQGGTNEKLFF
TRBV29-1	.	TRBJ2-1	TRBD1	TGCAGCGAGGACAGGGATATGAAATTCTTC	CSEDRDMKFF
TRBV13	.	TRBJ2-7	TRBD2	TGTGCCAGCAGCTTTCGAGCGGGGGGACCTCGGAACGAGCAGTACTTC	CASSFRAGGPRNEQYF
TRBV6-5	.	TRBJ1-2	.	TGTGCCAGCTGGTACAGGGAAGGCTATGGCTACACCTTC	CASWYREGYGYTF
TRBV2	.	TRBJ2-2	.	TGTGTCAGCAGTGAGAGGGGGAGCACCGGGGAGCTGTTTTTT	CVSSERGSTGELFF
TRBV27	.	TRBJ2-7	.	TGTGCCAGCAGTTTTCTGGGCTACGAGCAGTACTTC	CASSFLGYEQYF
TRBV5-1	.	TRBJ1-2	TRBD1	TGCGCCAGCAGCCAACAGGGGTTTGATATTGGCTACACCTTC	CASSQQGFDIGYTF
TRBV7-9	few	TRBJ1-3	.	TGTGCCAGCAGCTTAGCAGGGTGGGCTGGAAACACCATATATTTT	CASSLAGWAGNTIYF
TRBV18	.	TRBJ1-1	.	TGTGCCAGCTCCCCAGGACAACCGTTTAGTGAAGCTTTCTTT	CASSPGQPFSEAFF
TRBV2	.	TRBJ1-5	.	TGTGCCAGCAGCCGGGGGGGGCTAGCGCCCCAGCATTTT	CASSRGGLAPQHF
TRBV6-6	.	TRBJ2-7	TRBD1	TGTGCCAGCAGGATAGGGACAGGGAAGACCTACGAGCAGTACTTC	CASRIGTGKTYEQYF
TRBV10-3	.	TRBJ1-1	.	TGTGCCATCAGTGAGTATGTCGGGGGCACTGAAGCTTTCTTT	CAISEYVGGTEAFF
TRBV28	.	TRBJ2-2	.	TGTGCCAGCAGGTTGAAGACTACGAACACCGGGGAGCTGTTTTTT	CASRLKTTNTGELFF
TRBV28	few	TRBJ2-3	.	TGTGCCAGCAGTTTAATCTGGGGTGGATCGGAAGATACGCAGTATTTT	CASSLIWGGSEDTQYF
TRBV6-5	.	TRBJ2-1	.	TGTGCCAGCAGTTCGGGGAGCCATGAGCAGTTCTTC	CASSSGSHEQFF
TRBV11-2	.	TRBJ2-1	TRBD2	TGTGCCAGCAGCCCAGCGCAACTAGCGGGAGGCTTCGATGAGCAGTTCTTC	CASSPAQLAGGFDEQFF
TRBV3-1/TRBV3-2	.	TRBJ1-3	.	TGTGCCAGCAGCCGATCTTCCAGGGGACTGTTGGATGGAAACACCATATATTTT	CASSRSSRGLLDGNTIYF
TRBV19	few	TRBJ1-5	.	TGTGCCAGTAGCATGCGACGGGGTCAGCCCCAGCATTTT	CASSMRRGQPQHF
TRBV2	.	TRBJ1-2	.	TGTGCCAGCAGTGAAGCGCTCCGGGCCTCCGCTTCTGGCTACACCTTC	CASSEALRASASGYTF
TRBV5-1	.	TRBJ1-6	TRBD1	TGCGCCAGCAGCTTGGGGGACAGGGTCAATTCACCCCTCCACTTT	CASSLGDRVNSPLHF
TRBV6-1	once	TRBJ1-5	.	TGTGCCAGCAGTGAAGCGCAGGAGGGGTTGTTCCAGCCCCAGCATTTT	CASSEAQEGLFQPQHF
TRBV6-4	.	TRBJ2-6	.	TGTGCCAGCAGTCCAGGGATTGGGGCCAACGTCCTGACTTTC	CASSPGIGANVLTF
TRBV5-1	.	TRBJ1-5	TRBD1	TGCGCCAGCAGCCCAGGACAGGGAGGTCAGCCCCAGCATTTT	CASSPGQGGQPQHF